The entry that follows covers one T cell receptor (beta chain) sequence. Its matching antigen is unknown. Together with a sample-barcoded 5' primer, a J-beta primer mix was included in a second PCR lasting about 6 to 11 cycles. Researchers report that each sample yielded at least 2.5 million CDR3-containing paired-end reads. MiXCR, applied by TCRdb to the 5' RACE reads, yields one record per CDR3 protein. Here the sample spans 1.5 million to 2 million distinct CDR3 sequences, about 50% being singletons. This entry is derived from a study of blood T cells in healthy people across ages. Study results and caveats: The fall in TCR beta diversity per million T cells was roughly linear with age. Both naive CD4+ cell counts and diversity were greater in long-lived donors than in aged donors.

The sample comprised blood. This receptor was obtained from a woman aged 40 to 50 in good health.

CDR3 loop: CATRLPGSYEQYF. The CDR3 DNA sequence: TGTGCCACCAGACTCCCCGGTTCCTACGAGCAGTACTTC. The V and J genes are TRBV15 and TRBJ2-7; D ambiguous. V was shortened by 6 bases and J by 1 base, with 10 bases between the two germline ends. CDR3 length: 13 amino acids. Germline V gene sequence: CDR1 LNHNV, CDR2 YYDKDF (reference sequence).